This T cell receptor (beta chain) was sequenced for a study of T cells in localized non-small cell lung cancer (TCRdb year 2020). Regarding the research as a whole: T cell repertoires of a few hundred early-stage NSCLC patients were analyzed, with tumors being compared against uninvolved tumor-adjacent lungs. All 250 or so NSCLC patients in the cohort were treatment-naive and had localized lung tumors that were resected. The mean age of the NSCLC patients was roughly 70 years, with 120 to 150 men and 100 to 110 women. What the study reported, not specific to this receptor: Longer overall survival was associated with higher blood T cell density, whereas shorter survival was associated with higher adjacent-lung clonality. Because the study design was exploratory, TCR variables were selected using unadjusted p-values without false-discovery rate correction. Uninvolved tumor-adjacent lung showed the highest T cell clonality, higher than tumor, which suggests more focused antigenic responses in the uninvolved tumor-adjacent lung. Because multi-region tumor sequencing was not done, intratumor heterogeneity could not be ruled out. A median of around 50 of the top 100 tumor clones were detected in paired uninvolved adjacent lung, and about 29 of these tumor clones were also found among the top 100 clones of the paired uninvolved adjacent lung.

For this clone: Its antigen is currently not known. Qualities for individual bases were not recorded, and no much larger clone is one base off.

TCR beta CDR3 regions were sequenced from DNA using the immunoSEQ Assay. As for the original processing: To compute T cell density, TCR beta template counts were normalized to usable DNA, which was estimated by amplifying housekeeping genes. Richness was estimated using the preseqR package, with extrapolation to 400,000 templates for PBMC samples and to 120,000 templates for tissue samples. Clonality was taken to be one minus Pielou's evenness. Differential abundance testing on productive amino-acid clonotypes, with a minimum total count of 5 and an alpha of 0.1, was used to identify tissue-enriched TCRs. The Jaccard Index and the Morisita Overlap Index were used to measure how much the repertoires overlapped between compartments. GLIPH grouped TCR beta CDR3s together with public tetramer-defined viral CDR3s, and a viral motif had to include at least three viral sequences and also show V-gene enrichment. TCRdb took over this immuneACCESS table, retaining in-frame rearrangements with V and J assigned. Such tables are incomplete; in checked studies, under half of the missing clones stem from an unresolved V gene, and the remainder is unexplained. D and trimming come from the DNA, and the V and J calls and clone size come from that table. The sample records about 28,000 clones, roughly 87% of which are singletons. Clones ranked in the top ten supply roughly 7% of the sample.

At diagnosis, tumor, uninvolved tumor-adjacent lung and peripheral blood were collected and then preserved as a mix of FFPE and fresh-frozen material. Blood samples were analyzed as peripheral blood mononuclear cells for TCR repertoire profiling. CDR1 and CDR2 are drawn from the germline V gene: SNHLY, FYNNEI. From the cysteine up to the phenylalanine, the CDR3 has a length of 15 residues. Solely the CDR3 DNA is kept, with 45 bases framed from the first base. Trimming at the junction amounts to 8 bases on V and 11 bases on J, and the germline ends lie 27 bases apart. This TCR was recovered from a male donor older than 55 with stage I lung adenocarcinoma. The sequencing used peripheral blood, collected before any cancer treatment. The rearrangement combines TRBV2 with TRBJ1-1; tentative D gene TRBD1, with 5 bases matching. The CDR3 amino acid sequence is: CASAPRIQVPGRAFF. In nucleotide form, the sequence is TGTGCCAGCGCCCCGAGGATACAGGTACCGGGACGTGCTTTCTTT.